This T cell receptor (beta chain) originates from a study of Ad26.COV2.S vaccination and SARS-CoV-2 variants. Study in general: It was the COV1001 Ad26.COV2.S trial arm that included the donor. Once or twice, 56 days apart, Ad26.COV2.S was delivered intramuscularly.

Treatment meaning: around 19 received Ad26.COV2.S at low or high dose, single or two shots; roughly five received placebo; per-sample allocation not given. Samples came from day 63 after the first vaccine or placebo injection. Here immunoSEQ multiplex PCR was the method, and the copy in TCRdb shows in-frame clones only, minus some. The profile shows roughly 680,000 clones, roughly 90% of them singletons. The CDR3 loop spans 16 amino acids. V shed 5 bases and J shed 7 bases, with 21 bases lying between them. The germline gives CDR1 SGHVS, CDR2 FQNEAQ. The chain has TRBV7-8 and TRBJ1-5; a weak D match, TRBD1 (5 bases). Specimen: peripheral blood, collected in a trial of Ad26.COV2.S vaccine versus placebo. The source of this sequence is a person between 18 and 59 years old who received the Ad26.COV2.S COVID-19 vaccine or a placebo. The CDR3, as DNA: TGTGCCAGCAGCGGCCGAGGGACTCCCTCACGGCAGCCCCAGCATTTT. Amino acid sequence: CASSGRGTPSRQPQHF.